The rows below give T cell receptor beta chains drawn from one sample of a study of cytomegalovirus exposure and HLA in healthy donors. Only in-frame clones appear in the TCRdb table, and some are missing; sequencing was by immunoSEQ multiplex PCR. This table has approximately 180,000 clones, around 75% appearing once. Sequencing was done on a sample of PBMCs. These receptors all stem from a woman in her thirties in good health and CMV-seronegative. Both conserved end residues are trimmed from each CDR3. A D gene is named only where the DNA matches it firmly. For some rows the clone size is stated as once, few or many, or as a class when expanded; others skip it.

V,size,J,D,CDR3
TRBV6-5,-,TRBJ2-3,TRBD2,ASSYEVGGPPHTQY
TRBV19,-,TRBJ2-1,TRBD1,ASSRSGQGAYNEQF
TRBV9,-,TRBJ2-7,TRBD2,ASSARTSGSYEQY
TRBV29-1,-,TRBJ1-1,-,SVPLTGTTEAF
TRBV28,once,TRBJ2-7,-,ASGYASGQY
TRBV5-6,-,TRBJ1-1,-,ASSFWQTEAF
TRBV4-1,-,TRBJ2-1,TRBD2,ASSQGGGTSGYNEQF
TRBV19,-,TRBJ2-6,TRBD2,ASSIAGGLSGANVLT
TRBV7-3,few,TRBJ2-7,TRBD1,ASSLRGDRPYEQY
TRBV11-1,-,TRBJ1-1,-,ASRVGVNTEAF
TRBV2,few,TRBJ1-6,TRBD1,ASREDRGRSPLH
TRBV10-2,-,TRBJ2-5,TRBD2,ASSAGLARVGTQY